The clone carrying this T cell receptor beta chain was observed a handful of times. The entry originates in a study of T-cell memory formation after mild COVID-19. From the 5' RACE reads, TCRdb called clonotypes with MiXCR, one entry per CDR3 protein. The profile shows around 100,000 distinct CDR3 sequences, 20% to 25% of them singletons. CDR1 and CDR2 from the germline V gene are SEHNR and FQNEAQ (reference sequence). The CDR3 contains 16 residues. V gave up 4 bases and J gave up 5 bases; unmatched junction bases: 12. The chain links TRBV7-9 to TRBJ2-5, with 8 bases lining up with TRBD1. Input material: PBMCs or a T cell subset sorted from them (not recorded which). The sequence was collected from a man between 18 and 29 years old who had mild COVID-19 (a few samples of this study predate the infection). Cell type and time point are not known. The CDR3 is CASSYGNRGAGETQYF. CDR3 DNA sequence: TGTGCCAGCAGCTACGGGAACAGGGGGGCCGGGGAGACCCAGTACTTC.